This is a list of T cell receptor beta chains from one sample in a study of shared clonotypes between healthy human individuals. Here immunoSEQ multiplex PCR was the method, and the copy in TCRdb shows in-frame clones only, minus some. The data contain millions of clones, less than 95% of them seen just once; the ten biggest clones take up 1% to 1.3%. What was sequenced was naive CD8+ T cells sorted from blood. The receptors were sampled from a man younger than 30 in good health. CDR3s include the opening cysteine and the closing phenylalanine or tryptophan. Each record gives: V gene, D gene, J gene, clone size, CDR3 DNA, CDR3 protein. A D gene is named only where the DNA matches it firmly. A row's size may be missing; if present it is once, few, many or a size class.

V gene: TRBV27; D gene: TRBD1; J gene: TRBJ2-7; clone size: -; CDR3 DNA: TGTGCCAGCAGTCAACAGGGGGTACAGGGTGTCCACGAGCAGTACTTC; CDR3 protein: CASSQQGVQGVHEQYF
V gene: TRBV10-3; D gene: TRBD2; J gene: TRBJ2-3; clone size: -; CDR3 DNA: TGTGCCATCAGCGATGGACTAGCGGGAGGAACAGATACGCAGTATTTT; CDR3 protein: CAISDGLAGGTDTQYF
V gene: TRBV6-5; D gene: -; J gene: TRBJ2-7; clone size: -; CDR3 DNA: TGTGCCAGCAGTTACAGCGGAGGGGTAGTCTCCTACGAGCAGTACTTC; CDR3 protein: CASSYSGGVVSYEQYF
V gene: TRBV6-5; D gene: -; J gene: TRBJ2-7; clone size: -; CDR3 DNA: TGTGCCAGCAGTCAGGACGCAGCCTCCTACGAGCAGTACTTC; CDR3 protein: CASSQDAASYEQYF
V gene: TRBV7-9; D gene: TRBD2; J gene: TRBJ2-1; clone size: -; CDR3 DNA: TGTGCCAGCAGCCCACGCCCACTAGCGGCAAGCTCCTACAATGAGCAGTTCTTC; CDR3 protein: CASSPRPLAASSYNEQFF
V gene: TRBV27; D gene: -; J gene: TRBJ2-2; clone size: -; CDR3 DNA: TGTGCCAGCAGTTTCGGCAGGTTAACCGGGGAGCTGTTTTTT; CDR3 protein: CASSFGRLTGELFF
V gene: TRBV7-9; D gene: TRBD2; J gene: TRBJ2-7; clone size: once; CDR3 DNA: TGTGCCAGCAGCCCGCCTACGGGGGGAGCCTACGAGCAGTACTTC; CDR3 protein: CASSPPTGGAYEQYF
V gene: TRBV25-1; D gene: -; J gene: TRBJ2-3; clone size: once; CDR3 DNA: TGTGCCAGCAGTGAATGGGCAGGGGGCACAGATACGCAGTATTTT; CDR3 protein: CASSEWAGGTDTQYF
V gene: TRBV4-3; D gene: TRBD2; J gene: TRBJ2-7; clone size: -; CDR3 DNA: TGCGCCAGCAGCCAAGGCTTAGCGGGAGGTTCCTACGAGCAGTACTTC; CDR3 protein: CASSQGLAGGSYEQYF
V gene: TRBV5-4; D gene: TRBD2; J gene: TRBJ2-5; clone size: -; CDR3 DNA: TGTGCCAGCAGCTTTGAATTTGGACTAGCGGGGGGACGGGATGAGACCCAGTACTTC; CDR3 protein: CASSFEFGLAGGRDETQYF
V gene: TRBV9; D gene: -; J gene: TRBJ1-1; clone size: once; CDR3 DNA: TGTGCCAGCGCGGCCCGGGGGACGAACACTGAAGCTTTCTTT; CDR3 protein: CASAARGTNTEAFF